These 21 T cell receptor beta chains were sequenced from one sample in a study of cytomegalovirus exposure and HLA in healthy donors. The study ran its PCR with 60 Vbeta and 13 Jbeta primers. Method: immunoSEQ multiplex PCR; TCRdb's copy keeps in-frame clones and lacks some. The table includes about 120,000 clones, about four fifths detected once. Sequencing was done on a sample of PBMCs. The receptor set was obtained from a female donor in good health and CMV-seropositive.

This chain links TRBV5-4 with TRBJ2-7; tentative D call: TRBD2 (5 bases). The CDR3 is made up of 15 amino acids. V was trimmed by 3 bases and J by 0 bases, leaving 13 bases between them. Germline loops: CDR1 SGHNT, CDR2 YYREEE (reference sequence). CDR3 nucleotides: TGTGCCAGCAGCTCCCGGAGGAGAAACTCCTACGAGCAGTACTTC. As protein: CASSSRRRNSYEQYF.

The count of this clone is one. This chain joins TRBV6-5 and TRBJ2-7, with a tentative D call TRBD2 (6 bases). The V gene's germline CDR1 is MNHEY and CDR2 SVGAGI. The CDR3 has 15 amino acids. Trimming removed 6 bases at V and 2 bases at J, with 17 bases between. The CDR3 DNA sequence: TGTGCCAGCAGCACTGGCTATAGCGGAGCCTACGAGCAGTACTTC. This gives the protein CASSTGYSGAYEQYF.

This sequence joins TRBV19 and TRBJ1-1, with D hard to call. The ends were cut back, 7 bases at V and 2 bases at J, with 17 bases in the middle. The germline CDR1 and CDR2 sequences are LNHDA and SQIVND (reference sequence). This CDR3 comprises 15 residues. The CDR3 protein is CASTREGAINTEAFF. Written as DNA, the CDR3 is TGTGCCAGTACCCGGGAGGGAGCAATCAACACTGAAGCTTTCTTT.

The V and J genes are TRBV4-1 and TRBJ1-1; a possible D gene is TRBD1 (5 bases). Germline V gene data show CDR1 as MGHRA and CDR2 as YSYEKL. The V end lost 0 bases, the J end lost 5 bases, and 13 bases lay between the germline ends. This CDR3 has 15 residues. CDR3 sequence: CASSQEEQGATEAFF. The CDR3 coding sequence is TGCGCCAGCAGCCAAGAAGAGCAGGGTGCAACTGAAGCTTTCTTT.

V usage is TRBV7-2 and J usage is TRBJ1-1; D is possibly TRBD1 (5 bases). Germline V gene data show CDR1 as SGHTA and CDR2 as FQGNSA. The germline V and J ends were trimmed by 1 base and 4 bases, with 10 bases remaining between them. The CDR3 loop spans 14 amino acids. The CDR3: CASSLVGGGTEAFF. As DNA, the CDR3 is TGTGCCAGCAGCTTAGTCGGCGGGGGCACTGAAGCTTTCTTT. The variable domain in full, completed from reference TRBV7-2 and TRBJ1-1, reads GAGVSQSPSNKVTEKGKDVELRCDPISGHTALYWYRQSLGQGLEFLIYFQGNSAPDKSGLPSDRFSAERTGGSVSTLTIQRTQQEDSAVYLCASSLVGGGTEAFFGQGTRLTVV.

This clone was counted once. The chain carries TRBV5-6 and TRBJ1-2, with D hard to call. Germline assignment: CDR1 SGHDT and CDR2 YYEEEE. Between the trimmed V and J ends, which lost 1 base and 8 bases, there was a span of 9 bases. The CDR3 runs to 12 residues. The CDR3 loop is CASSLWESGYTF. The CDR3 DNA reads TGTGCCAGCAGCTTGTGGGAGAGCGGCTACACCTTC.

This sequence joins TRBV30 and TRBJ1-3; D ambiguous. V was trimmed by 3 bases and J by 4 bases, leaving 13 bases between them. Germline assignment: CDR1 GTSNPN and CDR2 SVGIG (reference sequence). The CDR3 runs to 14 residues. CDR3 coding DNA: TGTGCCTGGAGGGAGACTGGAGGAGGAAACACCATATATTTT. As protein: CAWRETGGGNTIYF.

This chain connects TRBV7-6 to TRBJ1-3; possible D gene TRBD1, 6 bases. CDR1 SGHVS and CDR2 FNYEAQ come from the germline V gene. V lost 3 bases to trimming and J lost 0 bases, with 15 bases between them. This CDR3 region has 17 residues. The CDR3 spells CASSLTGPASSGNTIYF. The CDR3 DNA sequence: TGTGCCAGCAGCTTGACAGGACCTGCGAGCTCTGGAAACACCATATATTTT.

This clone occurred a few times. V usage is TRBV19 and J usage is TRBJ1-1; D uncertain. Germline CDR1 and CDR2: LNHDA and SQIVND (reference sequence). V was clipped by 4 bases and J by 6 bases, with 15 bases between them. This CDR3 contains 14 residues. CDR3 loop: CASSTFTRYPEAFF. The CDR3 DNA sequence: TGTGCCAGTAGTACTTTCACCCGGTACCCTGAAGCTTTCTTT.

The CDR3 bases are TGTGCCAGCAGAGAACTAGCGGGGAGCACAGATACGCAGTATTTT. This translates into CASRELAGSTDTQYF. J is TRBJ2-3 and V is TRBV2, with TRBD2 matching 10 bases. The J segment lost 0 bases and the V segment lost 6 bases, leaving 3 bases of the junction unmatched. The CDR3 spans 15 residues. Germline V gene lookup returns CDR1 SNHLY and CDR2 FYNNEI.

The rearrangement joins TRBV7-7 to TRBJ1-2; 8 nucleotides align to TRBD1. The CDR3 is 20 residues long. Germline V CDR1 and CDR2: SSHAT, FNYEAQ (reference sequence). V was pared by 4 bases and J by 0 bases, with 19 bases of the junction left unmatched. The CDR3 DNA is TGTGCCAGCAGCTGCCCCCCGGAAGGCAGGGGGCGCGTGCCTAACTATGGCTACACCTTC. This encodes CASSCPPEGRGRVPNYGYTF.

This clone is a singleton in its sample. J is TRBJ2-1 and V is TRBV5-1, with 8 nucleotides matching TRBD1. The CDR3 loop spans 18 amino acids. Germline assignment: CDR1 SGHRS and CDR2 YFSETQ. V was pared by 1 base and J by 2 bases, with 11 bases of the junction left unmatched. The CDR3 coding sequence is TGCGCCAGCAGCTTGCTGGCAGGGGGCCTTCCCACCTACAATGAGCAGTTCTTC. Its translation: CASSLLAGGLPTYNEQFF.

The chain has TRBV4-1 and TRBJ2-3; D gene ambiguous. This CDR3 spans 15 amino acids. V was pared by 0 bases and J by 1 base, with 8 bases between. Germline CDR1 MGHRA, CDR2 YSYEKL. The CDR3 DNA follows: TGCGCCAGCAGCCAAGAAATTCCAGGCACAGATACGCAGTATTTT. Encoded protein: CASSQEIPGTDTQYF.

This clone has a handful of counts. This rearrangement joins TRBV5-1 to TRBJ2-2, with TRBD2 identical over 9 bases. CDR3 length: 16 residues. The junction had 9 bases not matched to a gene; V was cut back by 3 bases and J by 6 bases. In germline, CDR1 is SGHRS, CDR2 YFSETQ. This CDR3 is CASSSNAGGAPGELFF. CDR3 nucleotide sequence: TGCGCCAGCAGCTCAAATGCGGGGGGGGCCCCCGGGGAGCTGTTTTTT.

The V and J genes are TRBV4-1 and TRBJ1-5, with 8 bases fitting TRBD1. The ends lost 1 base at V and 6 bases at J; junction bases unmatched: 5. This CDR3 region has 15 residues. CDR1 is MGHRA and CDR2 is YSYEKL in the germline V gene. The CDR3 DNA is TGCGCCAGCAGCCAAGTTTTGGGGACAGGTCAGCCCCAGCATTTT. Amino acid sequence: CASSQVLGTGQPQHF.

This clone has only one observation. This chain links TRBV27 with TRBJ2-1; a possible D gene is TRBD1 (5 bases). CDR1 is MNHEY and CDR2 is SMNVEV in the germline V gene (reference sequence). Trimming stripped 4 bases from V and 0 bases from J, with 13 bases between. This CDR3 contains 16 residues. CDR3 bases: TGTGCCAGCAGTTCGAGCAGGGCGAGCTCCTACAATGAGCAGTTCTTC. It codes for CASSSSRASSYNEQFF.

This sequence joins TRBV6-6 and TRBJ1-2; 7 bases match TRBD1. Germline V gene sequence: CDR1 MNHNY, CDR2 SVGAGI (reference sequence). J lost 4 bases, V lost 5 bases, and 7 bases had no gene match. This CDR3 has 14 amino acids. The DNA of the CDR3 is TGTGCCAGCAGTGACGGACAGGTTCTCTATGGCTACACCTTC. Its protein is CASSDGQVLYGYTF.

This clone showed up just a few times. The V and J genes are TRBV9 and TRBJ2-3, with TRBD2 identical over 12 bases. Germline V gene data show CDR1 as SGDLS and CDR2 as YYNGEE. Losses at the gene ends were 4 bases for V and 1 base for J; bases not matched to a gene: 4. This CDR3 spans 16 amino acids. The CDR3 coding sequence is TGTGCCAGCAGCACACGGACTAGCGGGGGCACAGATACGCAGTATTTT. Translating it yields CASSTRTSGGTDTQYF.

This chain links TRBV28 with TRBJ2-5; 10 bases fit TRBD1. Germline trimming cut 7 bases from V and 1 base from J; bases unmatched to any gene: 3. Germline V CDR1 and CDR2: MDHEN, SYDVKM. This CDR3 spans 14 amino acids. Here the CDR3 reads CASTWTGGQETQYF. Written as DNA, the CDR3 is TGTGCCAGCACCTGGACAGGGGGCCAAGAGACCCAGTACTTC. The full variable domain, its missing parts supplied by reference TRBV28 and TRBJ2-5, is DVKVTQSSRYLVKRTGEKVFLECVQDMDHENMFWYRQDPGLGLRLIYFSYDVKMKEKGDIPEGYSVSREKKERFSLILESASTNQTSMYLCASTWTGGQETQYFGPGTRLLVL.

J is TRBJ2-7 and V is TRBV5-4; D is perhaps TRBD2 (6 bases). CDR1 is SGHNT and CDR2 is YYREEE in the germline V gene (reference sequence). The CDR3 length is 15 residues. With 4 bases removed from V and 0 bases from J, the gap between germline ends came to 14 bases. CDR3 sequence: CASSPAGPLSYEQYF. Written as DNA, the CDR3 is TGTGCCAGCAGCCCCGCGGGACCCCTCTCCTACGAGCAGTACTTC.

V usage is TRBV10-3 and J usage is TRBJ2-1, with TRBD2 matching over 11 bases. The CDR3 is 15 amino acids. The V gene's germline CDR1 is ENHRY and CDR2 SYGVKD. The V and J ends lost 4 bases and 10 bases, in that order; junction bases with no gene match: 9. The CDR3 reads CAISAASGGLGEQFF. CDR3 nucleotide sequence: TGTGCCATCAGTGCCGCTAGCGGGGGGCTCGGAGAGCAGTTCTTC.